One sample yielded the 4 T cell receptor beta chains listed below, sequenced in a study of shared clonotypes between healthy human individuals. Terminally differentiated effector memory CD45RA+ cells were excluded from the naive CD8 cells, which were CD45RO-negative and positively selected for CCR7. Clones were sequenced by immunoSEQ multiplex PCR, and TCRdb holds only the in-frame ones, with some missing. The sample holds under 1 million clones; approximately 92% are singletons and the top ten take approximately 25%. Sequenced input: naive CD8+ T cells sorted from blood. These receptors all come from a young man in good health.

The chain has TRBV27 and TRBJ2-3; weak D call: TRBD2 (6 bases). This CDR3 has 13 residues. The germline CDR1 and CDR2 sequences are MNHEY and SMNVEV (reference sequence). V shed 8 bases and J shed 6 bases, with 15 bases lying between them. CDR3 loop: CASGGLGGDTQYF. The CDR3 DNA follows: TGTGCCAGCGGAGGGTTAGGAGGGGATACGCAGTATTTT.

A few counts support this clone. CDR3 sequence (DNA): TGTGCTAGTGGTTTGGGGACATCCTCCTATGGCTACACCTTC. This translates into CASGLGTSSYGYTF. The rearrangement uses TRBV12-5 and TRBJ1-2; maybe TRBD1 (5 bases). Germline V gives CDR1 LGHNT, CDR2 FRNRAP. This CDR3 has 14 residues. V was clipped by 1 base and J by 4 bases, with 10 bases between them.

The genes are TRBV7-9 and TRBJ2-1; 9 bases map to TRBD1. Germline V lookup: CDR1 SEHNR, CDR2 FQNEAQ (reference sequence). Germline trimming cut 8 bases from V and 6 bases from J; bases unmatched to any gene: 8. This CDR3 region has 14 residues. CDR3 bases: TGTGCCAGCTCTTCGGGACAGGGTGGCAATGAGCAGTTCTTC. Translating it yields CASSSGQGGNEQFF.

The chain recombines TRBV5-3 with TRBJ2-1; D is uncertain. TRBV5-3 is classed as an ORF, of uncertain function. This CDR3 has 14 amino acids. Trimming removed 6 bases from V and 5 bases from J, with 15 bases in between. The CDR3 region has the DNA TGTGCCAGAAAGACACTCCGGTCCAACAATGAGCAGTTCTTC. This sequence encodes CARKTLRSNNEQFF.